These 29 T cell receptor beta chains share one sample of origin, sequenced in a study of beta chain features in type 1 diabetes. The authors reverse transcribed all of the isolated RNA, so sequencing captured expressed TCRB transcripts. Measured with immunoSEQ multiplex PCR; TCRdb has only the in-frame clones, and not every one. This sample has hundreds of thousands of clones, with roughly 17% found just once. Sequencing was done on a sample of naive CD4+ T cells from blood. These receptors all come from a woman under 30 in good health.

This CDR3 is CASTPTSGLHNEQFF. In nucleotides, the CDR3 is TGTGCCAGCACCCCTACTAGCGGATTACACAATGAGCAGTTCTTC. The rearrangement uses TRBV5-5 and TRBJ2-1; 8 bases align to TRBD2. Trimming took 6 bases from V and 5 from J; bases not matched to a gene: 10. CDR3 size: 15 residues. Germline V gene sequence: CDR1 SGHKS, CDR2 YYEKEE (reference sequence).

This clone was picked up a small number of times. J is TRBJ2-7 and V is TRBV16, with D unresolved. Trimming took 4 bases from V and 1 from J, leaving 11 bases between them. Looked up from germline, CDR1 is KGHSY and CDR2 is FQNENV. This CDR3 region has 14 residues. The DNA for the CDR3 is TGTGCCAGCAGCCTATCCCCTCATTCCTACGAGCAGTACTTC. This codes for CASSLSPHSYEQYF.

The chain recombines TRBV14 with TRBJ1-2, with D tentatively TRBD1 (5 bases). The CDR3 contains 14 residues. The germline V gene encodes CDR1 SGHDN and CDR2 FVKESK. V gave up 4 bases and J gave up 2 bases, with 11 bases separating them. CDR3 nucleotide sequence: TGTGCCAGCAGCCTGACAGCAAGGAACTATGGCTACACCTTC. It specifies CASSLTARNYGYTF.

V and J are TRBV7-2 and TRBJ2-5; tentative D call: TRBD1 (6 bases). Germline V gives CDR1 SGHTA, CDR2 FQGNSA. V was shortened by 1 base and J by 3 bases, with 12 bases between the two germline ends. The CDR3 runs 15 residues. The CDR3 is CASSLVRGNEETQYF. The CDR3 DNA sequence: TGTGCCAGCAGCTTAGTTAGGGGGAATGAAGAGACCCAGTACTTC.

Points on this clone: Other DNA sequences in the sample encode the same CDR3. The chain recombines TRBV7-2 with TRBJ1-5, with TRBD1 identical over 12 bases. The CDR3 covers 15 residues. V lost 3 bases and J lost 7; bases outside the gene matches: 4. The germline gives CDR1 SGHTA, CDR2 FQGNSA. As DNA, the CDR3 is TGTGCCAGCAGCTTGGGACAGGGGGCGGGACAGCCCCAGCATTTT. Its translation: CASSLGQGAGQPQHF.

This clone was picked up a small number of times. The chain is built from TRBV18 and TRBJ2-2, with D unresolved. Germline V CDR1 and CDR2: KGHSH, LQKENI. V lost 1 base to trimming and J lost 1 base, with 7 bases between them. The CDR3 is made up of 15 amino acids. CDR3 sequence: CASSPRQENTGELFF. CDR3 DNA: TGTGCCAGCTCACCACGGCAGGAGAACACCGGGGAGCTGTTTTTT. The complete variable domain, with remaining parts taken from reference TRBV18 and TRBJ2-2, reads NAGVMQNPRHLVRRRGQEARLRCSPMKGHSHVYWYRQLPEEGLKFMVYLQKENIIDESGMPKERFSAEFPKEGPSILRIQQVVRGDSAAYFCASSPRQENTGELFFGEGSRLTVL.

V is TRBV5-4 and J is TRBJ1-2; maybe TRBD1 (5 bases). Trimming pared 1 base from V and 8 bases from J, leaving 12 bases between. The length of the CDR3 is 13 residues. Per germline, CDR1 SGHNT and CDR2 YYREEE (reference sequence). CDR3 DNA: TGTGCCAGCAGCTTGATGGGGCCGGGAGGCTACACCTTC. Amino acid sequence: CASSLMGPGGYTF. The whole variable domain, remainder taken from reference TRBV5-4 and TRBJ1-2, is ETGVTQSPTHLIKTRGQQVTLRCSSQSGHNTVSWYQQALGQGPQFIFQYYREEENGRGNFPPRFSGLQFPNYSSELNVNALELDDSALYLCASSLMGPGGYTFGSGTRLTVV.

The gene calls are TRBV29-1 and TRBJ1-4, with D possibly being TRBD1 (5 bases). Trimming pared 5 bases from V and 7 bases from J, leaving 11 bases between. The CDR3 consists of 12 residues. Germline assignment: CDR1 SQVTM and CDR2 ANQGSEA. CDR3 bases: TGCAGCGTTCGACAGCTGGGTGAAAAACTGTTTTTT. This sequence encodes CSVRQLGEKLFF. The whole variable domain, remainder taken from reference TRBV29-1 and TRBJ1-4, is SAVISQKPSRDICQRGTSLTIQCQVDSQVTMMFWYRQQPGQSLTLIATANQGSEATYESGFVIDKFPISRPNLTFSTLTVSNMSPEDSSIYLCSVRQLGEKLFFGSGTQLSVL.

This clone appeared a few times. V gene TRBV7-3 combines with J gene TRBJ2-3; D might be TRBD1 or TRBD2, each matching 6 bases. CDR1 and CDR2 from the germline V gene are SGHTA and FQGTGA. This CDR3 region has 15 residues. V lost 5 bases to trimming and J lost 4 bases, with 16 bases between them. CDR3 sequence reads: CASSPLGGSADTQYF. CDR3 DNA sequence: TGTGCCAGCAGCCCCCTGGGGGGCTCCGCAGATACGCAGTATTTT.

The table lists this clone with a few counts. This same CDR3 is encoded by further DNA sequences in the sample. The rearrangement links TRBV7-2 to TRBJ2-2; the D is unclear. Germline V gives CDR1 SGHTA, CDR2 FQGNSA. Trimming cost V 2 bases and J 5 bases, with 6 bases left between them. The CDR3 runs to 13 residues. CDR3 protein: CASSLLGTGELFF. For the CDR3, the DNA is TGTGCCAGCAGCTTATTAGGAACCGGGGAGCTGTTTTTT. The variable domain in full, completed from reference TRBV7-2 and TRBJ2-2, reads GAGVSQSPSNKVTEKGKDVELRCDPISGHTALYWYRQSLGQGLEFLIYFQGNSAPDKSGLPSDRFSAERTGGSVSTLTIQRTQQEDSAVYLCASSLLGTGELFFGEGSRLTVL.

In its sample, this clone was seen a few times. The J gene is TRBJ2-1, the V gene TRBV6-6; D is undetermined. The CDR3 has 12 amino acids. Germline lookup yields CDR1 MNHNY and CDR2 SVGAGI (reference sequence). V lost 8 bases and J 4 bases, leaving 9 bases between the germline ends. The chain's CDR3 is CASGLMYNEQFF. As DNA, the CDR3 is TGTGCCAGCGGGCTAATGTACAATGAGCAGTTCTTC.

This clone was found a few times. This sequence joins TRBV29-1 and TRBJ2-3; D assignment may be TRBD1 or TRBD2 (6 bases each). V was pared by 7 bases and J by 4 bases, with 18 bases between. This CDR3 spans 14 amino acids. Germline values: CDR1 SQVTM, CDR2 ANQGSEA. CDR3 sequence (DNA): TGCAGCGACCGGAGGAGGGGGGCGGCAGATACGCAGTATTTT. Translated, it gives CSDRRRGAADTQYF.

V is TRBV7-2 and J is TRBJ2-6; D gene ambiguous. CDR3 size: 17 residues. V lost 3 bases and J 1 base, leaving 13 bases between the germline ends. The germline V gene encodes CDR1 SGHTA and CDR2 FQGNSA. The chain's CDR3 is CASSFHNEASGANVLTF. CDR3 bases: TGTGCCAGCAGCTTTCACAACGAGGCATCTGGGGCCAACGTCCTGACTTTC.

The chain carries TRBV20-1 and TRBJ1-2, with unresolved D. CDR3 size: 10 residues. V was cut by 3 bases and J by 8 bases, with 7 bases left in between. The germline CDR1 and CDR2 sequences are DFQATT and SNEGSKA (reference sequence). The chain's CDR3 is CSARVRGYTF. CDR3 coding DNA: TGCAGTGCTAGGGTTCGCGGCTACACCTTC.

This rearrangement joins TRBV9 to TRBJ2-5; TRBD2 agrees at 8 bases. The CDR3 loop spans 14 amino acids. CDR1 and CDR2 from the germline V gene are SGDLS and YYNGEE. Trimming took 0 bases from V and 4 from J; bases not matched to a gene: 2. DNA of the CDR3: TGTGCCAGCAGCGTAGGTGCGGGAGGAGAGACCCAGTACTTC. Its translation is CASSVGAGGETQYF.

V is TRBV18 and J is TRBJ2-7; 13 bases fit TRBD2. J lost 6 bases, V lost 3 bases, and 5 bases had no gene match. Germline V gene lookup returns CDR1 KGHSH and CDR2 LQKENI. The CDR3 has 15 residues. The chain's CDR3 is CASSPTSGRASEQYF. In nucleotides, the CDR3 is TGTGCCAGCTCACCTACTAGCGGGAGGGCTTCCGAGCAGTACTTC. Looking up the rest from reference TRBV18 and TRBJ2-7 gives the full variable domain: NAGVMQNPRHLVRRRGQEARLRCSPMKGHSHVYWYRQLPEEGLKFMVYLQKENIIDESGMPKERFSAEFPKEGPSILRIQQVVRGDSAAYFCASSPTSGRASEQYFGPGTRLTVT.

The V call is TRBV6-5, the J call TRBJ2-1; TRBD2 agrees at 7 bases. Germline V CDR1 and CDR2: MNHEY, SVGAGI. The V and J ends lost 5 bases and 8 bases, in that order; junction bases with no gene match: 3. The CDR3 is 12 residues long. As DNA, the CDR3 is TGTGCCAGCAGTCCCCGGGAGGATGAGCAGTTCTTC. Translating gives CASSPREDEQFF.

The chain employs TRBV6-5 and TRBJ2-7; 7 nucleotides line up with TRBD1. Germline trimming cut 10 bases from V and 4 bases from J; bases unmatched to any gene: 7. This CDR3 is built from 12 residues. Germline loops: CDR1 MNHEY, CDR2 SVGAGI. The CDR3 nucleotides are TGTGCCACCCGGGACAGCCATTACGAGCAGTACTTC. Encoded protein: CATRDSHYEQYF.

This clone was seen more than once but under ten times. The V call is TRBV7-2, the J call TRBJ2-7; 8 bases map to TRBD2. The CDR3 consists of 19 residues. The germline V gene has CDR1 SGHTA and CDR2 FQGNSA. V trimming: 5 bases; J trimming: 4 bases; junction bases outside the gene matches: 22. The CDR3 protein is CASSRTSAPGLAGEYEQYF. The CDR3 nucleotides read TGTGCCAGCAGCCGCACCTCGGCTCCGGGTCTAGCGGGCGAATACGAGCAGTACTTC.

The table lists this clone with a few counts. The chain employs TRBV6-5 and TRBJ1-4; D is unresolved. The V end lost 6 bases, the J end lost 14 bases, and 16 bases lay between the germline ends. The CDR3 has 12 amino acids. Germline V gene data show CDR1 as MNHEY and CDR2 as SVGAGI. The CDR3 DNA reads TGTGCCAGCAGCCGACCCGGCCCGGGGCTGTTTTTT. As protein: CASSRPGPGLFF.

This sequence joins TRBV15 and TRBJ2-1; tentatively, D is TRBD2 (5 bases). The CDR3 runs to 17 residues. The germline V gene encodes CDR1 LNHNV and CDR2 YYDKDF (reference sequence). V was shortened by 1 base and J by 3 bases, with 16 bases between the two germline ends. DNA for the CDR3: TGTGCCACCAGCAGAGGCCTCAGTGGGAGCGGCTACAATGAGCAGTTCTTC. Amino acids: CATSRGLSGSGYNEQFF.

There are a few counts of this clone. CDR3 amino acids: CASSLAGLARGETQYF. CDR3 DNA sequence: TGTGCCAGCAGCTTAGCTGGACTAGCCCGGGGGGAGACCCAGTACTTC. This sequence joins TRBV11-1 and TRBJ2-5; TRBD2 matches 8 bases. The CDR3 has 16 amino acids. J was trimmed by 5 bases and V by 0 bases; bases with no gene match: 8. CDR1 and CDR2 (germline): SGHAT, FQDESV (reference sequence).

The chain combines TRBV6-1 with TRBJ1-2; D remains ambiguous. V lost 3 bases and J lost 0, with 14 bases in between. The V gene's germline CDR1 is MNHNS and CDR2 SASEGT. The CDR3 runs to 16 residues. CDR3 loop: CASSEVWSSPNYGYTF. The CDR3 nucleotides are TGTGCCAGCAGTGAGGTTTGGAGTTCCCCTAACTATGGCTACACCTTC.

The CDR3 DNA reads TGTGCCAGCAGCTTACAGGACGGACTCTCCTACGAGCAGTACTTC. It yields the protein CASSLQDGLSYEQYF. The V and J genes are TRBV7-2 and TRBJ2-7; perhaps TRBD2 as D (5 bases). Germline V CDR1 and CDR2: SGHTA, FQGNSA. The CDR3 is made up of 15 amino acids. Trimming took off 2 bases at V and 0 bases at J, with 11 bases between the two ends.

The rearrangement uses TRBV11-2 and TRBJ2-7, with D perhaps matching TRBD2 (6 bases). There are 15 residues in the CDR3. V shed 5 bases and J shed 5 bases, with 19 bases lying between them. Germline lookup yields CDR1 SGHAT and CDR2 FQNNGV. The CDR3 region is CASSPIGGGADEQYF. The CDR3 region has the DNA TGTGCCAGCAGCCCCATCGGCGGAGGGGCCGACGAGCAGTACTTC.

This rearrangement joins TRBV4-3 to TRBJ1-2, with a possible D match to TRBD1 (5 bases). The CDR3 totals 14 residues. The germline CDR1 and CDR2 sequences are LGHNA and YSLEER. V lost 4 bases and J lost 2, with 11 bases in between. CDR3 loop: CASSRQTGNYGYTF. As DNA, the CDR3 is TGCGCCAGCAGCCGACAGACTGGGAACTATGGCTACACCTTC.

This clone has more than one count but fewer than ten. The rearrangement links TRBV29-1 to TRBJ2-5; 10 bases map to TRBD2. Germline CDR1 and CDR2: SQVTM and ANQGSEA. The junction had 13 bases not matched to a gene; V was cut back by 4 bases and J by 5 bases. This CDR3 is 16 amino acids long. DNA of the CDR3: TGCAGCGTTGTGGGGCATAGCGGGAGGTTGTGGGAGACCCAGTACTTC. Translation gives CSVVGHSGRLWETQYF. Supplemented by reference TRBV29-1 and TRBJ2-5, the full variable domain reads SAVISQKPSRDICQRGTSLTIQCQVDSQVTMMFWYRQQPGQSLTLIATANQGSEATYESGFVIDKFPISRPNLTFSTLTVSNMSPEDSSIYLCSVVGHSGRLWETQYFGPGTRLLVL.

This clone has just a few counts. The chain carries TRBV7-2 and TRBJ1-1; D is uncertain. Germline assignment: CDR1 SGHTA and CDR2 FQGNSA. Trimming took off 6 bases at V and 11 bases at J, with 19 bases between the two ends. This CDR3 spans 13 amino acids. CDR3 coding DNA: TGTGCCAGCAGTCACGGTGGTGGTCACTATGCTTTCTTT. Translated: CASSHGGGHYAFF. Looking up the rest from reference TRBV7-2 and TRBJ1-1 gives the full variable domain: GAGVSQSPSNKVTEKGKDVELRCDPISGHTALYWYRQSLGQGLEFLIYFQGNSAPDKSGLPSDRFSAERTGGSVSTLTIQRTQQEDSAVYLCASSHGGGHYAFFGQGTRLTVV.

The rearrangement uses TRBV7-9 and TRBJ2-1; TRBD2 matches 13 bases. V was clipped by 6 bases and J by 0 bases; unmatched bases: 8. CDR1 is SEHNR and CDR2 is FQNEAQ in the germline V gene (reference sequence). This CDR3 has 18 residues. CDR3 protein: CASRLTSGRASSYNEQFF. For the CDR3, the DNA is TGTGCCAGCAGGCTCACTAGCGGGAGGGCGAGCTCCTACAATGAGCAGTTCTTC.